This T cell receptor (beta chain) was sequenced during a study of blood T cell repertoires in COVID-19. Whole-study context: Sources were T cells, B-cell-depleted T cells, or PBMCs; the material itself was cDNA or gDNA.

Produced via immunoSEQ multiplex PCR; TCRdb's table is partial and in-frame only. The top ten clones hold 4.5% to 7% of a sample with under 85,000 clones, roughly 80% of them seen once. The junction had 4 bases not matched to a gene; V was cut back by 0 bases and J by 2 bases. CDR1 is LGHDT, CDR2 YNNKEL, per germline (reference sequence). The CDR3 runs to 17 residues. Source material: peripheral blood. This receptor was taken from a man between 60 and 70 years old with active or convalescent COVID-19. The chain recombines TRBV3-1 (or the pseudogene TRBV3-2) with TRBJ2-5; 12 bases agree with TRBD2. The CDR3 nucleotides read TGTGCCAGCAGCCAAGAGACTAGCGGGGGTCCTCAAGAGACCCAGTACTTC. Amino acid sequence: CASSQETSGGPQETQYF.